This note documents a single T cell receptor (beta chain) sequence. It has no known antigen specificity. The sample holds no much larger clone one base away, and base qualities are not on file. The data were obtained in a study of blood T cell repertoires in COVID-19 (TCRdb year 2020). Describing the broader study: The collaborator samples originated in the United States, Italy and Spain and spanned the acute and convalescent phases of COVID-19. The material from the prospective study consisted of cDNA or gDNA derived from T cells, B-cell-depleted T cells, or PBMCs. The dataset comprised deeply sampled blood TCRbeta repertoires from subjects exposed to, actively infected with, or recovered from COVID-19. A freely available public database, intended as a resource for researchers studying the immune response to SARS-CoV-2, is where the repertoires were released. The samples were drawn from two sources: the first 160 participants of the ongoing ImmuneRACE study, and fewer than 1,500 subjects contributed by 6 global collaborators. The sample metadata nearly always contained a de-identified subject ID, COVID-19 status, age in years and sex. Where HLA class I and class II types were available, the types were taken from metadata supplied by the sample provider, not from assay-based typing. Overall results and qualifications from the work: The quantity of clinical and demographic metadata differed by source and by participant and was supplied without curation.

Participants in the prospective study were aged roughly 18 to 90 years, lived in 20 to 30 United States geographic areas, and enrolled through a virtual design. To assign participants to cohorts, the prospective study relied on clinical history that participants themselves reported in a screening survey and a study questionnaire. For ImmuneRACE Cohort 3, a participant was defined as recovered based on two consecutive negative NP/OP PCR tests, clearance by a healthcare professional, or resolution of symptoms. In the prospective study, mobile phlebotomists collected whole blood, serum and a nasopharyngeal or oropharyngeal swab from each participant. Participants in the prospective study had the option to provide additional blood draws and questionnaires over a 2-month period. Prospective study blood samples were shipped either frozen or at room temperature before DNA extraction. The immunoSEQ Assay, a bias-controlled multiplex PCR, was used to amplify TCRbeta CDR3 regions from genomic DNA. In the paper's pipeline: Nucleated cell counts per sample were estimated from amplification of reference gene primers within the assay. To quantify the absolute abundance of each unique TCRbeta CDR3 rearrangement, sequence reads were collapsed and filtered. Productive Simpson clonality was computed per sample as the square root of Simpson's diversity index over productive rearrangements. This immuneACCESS table, as held by TCRdb, lists in-frame sequences with V and J called but not all clones. Of the missing ones, under half trace to an unresolved V gene in checked studies; the others have no known cause. That table furnishes V, J and clone size, whereas the DNA furnished D and trimming. This sample is represented by 150,000 or so clones; about 86% of them were singletons. Jointly, the top ten make up around 8.4% of the sample.

Trimming takes 0 bases from V and 0 bases from J, and the germline ends sit 5 bases apart. Its CDR3 holds 14 amino acids, cysteine through phenylalanine. The entry retains the CDR3 DNA only, 42 bases that are in frame from base 1. The germline V gene (reference sequence) gives CDR1 as MNHEY and CDR2 as SMNVEV. Sequenced sample: PBMCs or T cells enriched from blood (not recorded which). This sequence originates from a man in his forties or fifties who had recovered from COVID-19. The receptor chain draws on TRBV27 and TRBJ2-5, with the D gene not clear enough to name. The CDR3 reads CASSLSLYQETQYF. DNA sequence: TGTGCCAGCAGTTTATCCCTGTACCAAGAGACCCAGTACTTC.